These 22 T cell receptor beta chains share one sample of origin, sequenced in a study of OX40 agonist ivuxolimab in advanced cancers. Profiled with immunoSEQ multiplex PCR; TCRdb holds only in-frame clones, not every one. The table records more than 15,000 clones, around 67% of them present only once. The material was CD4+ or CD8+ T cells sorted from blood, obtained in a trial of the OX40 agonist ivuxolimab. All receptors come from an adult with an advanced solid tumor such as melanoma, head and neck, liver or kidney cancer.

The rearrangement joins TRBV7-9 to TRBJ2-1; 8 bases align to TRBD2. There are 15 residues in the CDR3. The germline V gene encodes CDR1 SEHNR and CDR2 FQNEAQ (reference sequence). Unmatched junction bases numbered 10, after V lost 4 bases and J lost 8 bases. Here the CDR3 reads CASSSQRESAYEQFF. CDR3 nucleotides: TGTGCCAGCAGCTCACAGCGGGAGAGCGCGTATGAGCAGTTCTTC.

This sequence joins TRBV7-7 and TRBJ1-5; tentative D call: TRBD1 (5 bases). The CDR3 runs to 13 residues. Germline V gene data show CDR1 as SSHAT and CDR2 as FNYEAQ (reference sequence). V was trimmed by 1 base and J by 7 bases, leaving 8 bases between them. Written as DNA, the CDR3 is TGTGCCAGCAGCTTAGAGCCAGGGCAGCCCCAGCATTTT. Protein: CASSLEPGQPQHF.

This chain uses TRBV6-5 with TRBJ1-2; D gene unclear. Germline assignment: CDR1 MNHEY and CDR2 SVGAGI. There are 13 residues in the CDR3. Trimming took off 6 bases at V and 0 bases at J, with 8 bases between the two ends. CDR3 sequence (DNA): TGTGCCAGCAGCAATGGGGCTAACTATGGCTACACCTTC. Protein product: CASSNGANYGYTF.

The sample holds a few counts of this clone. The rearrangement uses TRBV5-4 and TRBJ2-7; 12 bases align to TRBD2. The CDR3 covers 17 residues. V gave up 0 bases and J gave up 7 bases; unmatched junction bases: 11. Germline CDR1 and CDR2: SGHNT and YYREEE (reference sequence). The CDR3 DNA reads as TGTGCCAGCAGCTTGGACGGCCTAGCGGGAGGGCCAGGGGAGCAGTACTTC. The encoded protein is CASSLDGLAGGPGEQYF.

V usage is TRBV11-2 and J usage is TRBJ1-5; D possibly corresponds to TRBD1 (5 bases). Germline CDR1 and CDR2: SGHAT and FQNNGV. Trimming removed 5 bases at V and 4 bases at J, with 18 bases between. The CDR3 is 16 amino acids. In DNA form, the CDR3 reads TGTGCCAGCAGCCCGCGGCCCGGTGAGGGGAATCAGCCCCAGCATTTT. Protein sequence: CASSPRPGEGNQPQHF.

The CDR3 reads CASSQEGPASYEQYF. DNA for the CDR3: TGTGCCAGCAGCCAGGAAGGGCCGGCTTCCTACGAGCAGTACTTC. This chain uses TRBV4-2 with TRBJ2-7; D gene unclear. V shed 3 bases and J shed 1 base, with 13 bases lying between them. This CDR3 spans 15 amino acids. Germline V gene sequence: CDR1 LGHNA, CDR2 YNFKEQ.

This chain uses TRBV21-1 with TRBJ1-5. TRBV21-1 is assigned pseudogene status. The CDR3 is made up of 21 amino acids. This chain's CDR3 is CASSKYPPGGTSGYSNQPQHF. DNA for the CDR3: TGTGCCAGCAGCAAGTACCCCCCTGGGGGGACATCGGGGTATAGCAATCAGCCCCAGCATTTT.

The CDR3: CASSLPGGPNEQFF. The CDR3 bases are TGTGCCAGCAGTTTACCGGGAGGGCCGAATGAGCAGTTCTTC. The chain joins TRBV27 to TRBJ2-1, with 8 bases identical to TRBD2. Germline CDR1 is MNHEY and CDR2 is SMNVEV (reference sequence). The trim removed 2 bases at V and 7 bases at J, leaving 4 bases unmatched. The CDR3 has 14 residues.

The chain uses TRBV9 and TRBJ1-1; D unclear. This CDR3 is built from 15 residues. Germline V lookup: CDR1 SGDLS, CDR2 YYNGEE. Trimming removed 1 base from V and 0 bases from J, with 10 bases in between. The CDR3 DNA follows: TGTGCCAGCAGCGTACCCCTGGGCATGAACACTGAAGCTTTCTTT. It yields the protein CASSVPLGMNTEAFF.

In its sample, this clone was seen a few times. As DNA, the CDR3 is TGTGCCAGCAGCGGAGGGGTTATGGACGAGCAGTACTTC. Its protein product is CASSGGVMDEQYF. The chain has TRBV9 and TRBJ2-7; D might be TRBD1 or TRBD2, each matching 5 bases. CDR1 and CDR2 from the germline V gene are SGDLS and YYNGEE. The germline V and J ends were trimmed by 3 bases and 5 bases, with 12 bases remaining between them. The CDR3 covers 13 residues.

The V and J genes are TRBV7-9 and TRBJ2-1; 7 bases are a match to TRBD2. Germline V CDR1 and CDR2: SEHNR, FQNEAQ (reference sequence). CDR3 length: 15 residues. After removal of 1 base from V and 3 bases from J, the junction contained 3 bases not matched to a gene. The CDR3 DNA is TGTGCCAGCAGCTTAGTACTAGCGAACTACAATGAGCAGTTCTTC. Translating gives CASSLVLANYNEQFF.

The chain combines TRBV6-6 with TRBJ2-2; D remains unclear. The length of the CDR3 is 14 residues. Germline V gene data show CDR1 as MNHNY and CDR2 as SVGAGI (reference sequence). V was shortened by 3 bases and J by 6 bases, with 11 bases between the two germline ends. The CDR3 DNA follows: TGTGCCAGCAGTTATTCGGCGGTTTCCGGGGAGCTGTTTTTT. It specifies CASSYSAVSGELFF.

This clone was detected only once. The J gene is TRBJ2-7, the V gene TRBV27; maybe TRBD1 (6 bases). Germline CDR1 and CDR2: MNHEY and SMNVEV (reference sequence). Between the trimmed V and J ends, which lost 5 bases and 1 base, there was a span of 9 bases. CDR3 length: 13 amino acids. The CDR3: CASSGDTSYEQYF. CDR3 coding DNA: TGTGCCAGCAGTGGGGACACGTCCTACGAGCAGTACTTC.

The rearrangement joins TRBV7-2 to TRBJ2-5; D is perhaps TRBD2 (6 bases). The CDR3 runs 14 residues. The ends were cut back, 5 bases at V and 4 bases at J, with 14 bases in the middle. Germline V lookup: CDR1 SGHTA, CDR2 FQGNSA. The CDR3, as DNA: TGTGCCAGCAGCCCAACTAGCTTTGGAGAGACCCAGTACTTC. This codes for CASSPTSFGETQYF.

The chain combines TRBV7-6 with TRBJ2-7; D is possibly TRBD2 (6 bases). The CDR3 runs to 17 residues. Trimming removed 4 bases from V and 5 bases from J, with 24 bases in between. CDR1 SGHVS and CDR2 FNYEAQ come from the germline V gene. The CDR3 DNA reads TGTGCCAGCAGCTCCGCTTTCGAGCGGGTGGGGGTCGACGAGCAGTACTTC. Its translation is CASSSAFERVGVDEQYF.

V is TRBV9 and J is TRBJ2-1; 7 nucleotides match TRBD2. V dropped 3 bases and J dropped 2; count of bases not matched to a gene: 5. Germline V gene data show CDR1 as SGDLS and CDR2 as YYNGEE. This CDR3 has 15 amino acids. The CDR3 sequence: CASSAVAGAYNEQFF. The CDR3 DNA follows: TGTGCCAGCAGCGCCGTAGCGGGTGCCTACAATGAGCAGTTCTTC.

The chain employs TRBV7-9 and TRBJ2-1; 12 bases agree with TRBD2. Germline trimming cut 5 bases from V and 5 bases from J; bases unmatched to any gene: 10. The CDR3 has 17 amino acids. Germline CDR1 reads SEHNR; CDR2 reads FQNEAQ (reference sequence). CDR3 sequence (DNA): TGTGCCAGCAGCATGACCGGGACTAGCGGGCGCGACAATGAGCAGTTCTTC. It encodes CASSMTGTSGRDNEQFF.

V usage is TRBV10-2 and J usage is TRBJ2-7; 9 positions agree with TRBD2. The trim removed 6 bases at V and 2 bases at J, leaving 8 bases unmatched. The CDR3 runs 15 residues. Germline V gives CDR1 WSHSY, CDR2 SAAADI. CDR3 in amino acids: CASRDTSGSAYEQYF. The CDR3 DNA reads TGCGCCAGCAGGGATACTAGCGGGTCCGCCTACGAGCAGTACTTC.

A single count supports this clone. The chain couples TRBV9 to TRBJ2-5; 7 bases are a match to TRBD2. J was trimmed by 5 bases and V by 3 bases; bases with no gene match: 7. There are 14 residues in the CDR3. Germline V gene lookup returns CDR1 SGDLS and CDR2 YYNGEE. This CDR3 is CASSDGGLDETQYF. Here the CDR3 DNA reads TGTGCCAGCAGCGATGGAGGACTAGACGAGACCCAGTACTTC.

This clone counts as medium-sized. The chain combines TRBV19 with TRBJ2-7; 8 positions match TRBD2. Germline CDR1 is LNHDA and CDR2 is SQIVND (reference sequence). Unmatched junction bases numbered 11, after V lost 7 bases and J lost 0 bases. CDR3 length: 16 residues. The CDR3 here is CASKLVGGGSSYEQYF. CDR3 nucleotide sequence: TGTGCCAGTAAGTTGGTAGGCGGGGGGAGCTCCTACGAGCAGTACTTC.

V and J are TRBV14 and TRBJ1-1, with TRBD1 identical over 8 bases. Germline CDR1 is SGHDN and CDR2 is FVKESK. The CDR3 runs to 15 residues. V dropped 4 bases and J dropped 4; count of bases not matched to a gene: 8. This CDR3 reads CASSLQGGMSTEAFF. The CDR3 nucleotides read TGTGCCAGCAGCCTACAGGGGGGGATGTCCACTGAAGCTTTCTTT.

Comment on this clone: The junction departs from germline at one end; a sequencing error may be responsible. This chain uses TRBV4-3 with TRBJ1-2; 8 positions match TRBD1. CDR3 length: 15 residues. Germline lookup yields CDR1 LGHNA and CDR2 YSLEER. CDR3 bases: TGCGCCAGCAGTCAAGATACGGGGACAGGAAAAGGCTACACCTTC. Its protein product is CASSQDTGTGKGYTF.